This TCR beta chain was found in a study of monozygotic twins with inflammatory bowel disease. Findings and caveats of the study: Comparison of concordant versus discordant twins revealed no difference in repertoire similarity, possibly due to limited power. A distinction between different T cell subtypes was not possible.

This CDR3 spans 16 amino acids. CDR1 and CDR2 from the germline V gene are DFQATT and SNEGSKA (reference sequence). For every donor, one blood sample of over 2 ml was drawn. Concerning this clonotype itself: Its specificity is not known.

TCRdb re-called the 5' RACE reads, yielding one record per CDR3 amino acid sequence without DNA. The sample has 150,000 to 200,000 distinct CDR3 sequences. The TCR originated in a human donor with ulcerative colitis or Crohn's disease, or a healthy co-twin of an affected twin (not recorded which). Material: blood. The V and J genes are TRBV20-1 and TRBJ1-5; there is no DNA to check the TCRdb D call of TRBD1. The CDR3 loop is CSASHLAGHPNQPQHF.